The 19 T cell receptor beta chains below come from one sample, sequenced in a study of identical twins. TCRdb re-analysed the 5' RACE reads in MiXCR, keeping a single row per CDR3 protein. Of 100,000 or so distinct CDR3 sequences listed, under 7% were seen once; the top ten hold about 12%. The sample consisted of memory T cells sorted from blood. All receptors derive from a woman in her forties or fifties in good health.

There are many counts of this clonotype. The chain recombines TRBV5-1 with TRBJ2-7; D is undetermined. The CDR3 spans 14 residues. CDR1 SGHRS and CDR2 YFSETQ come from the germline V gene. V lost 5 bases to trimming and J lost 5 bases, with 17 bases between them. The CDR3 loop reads CASRVFTLPDEQYF. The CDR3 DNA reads TGCGCCAGCAGGGTTTTTACTCTTCCCGACGAGCAGTACTTC.

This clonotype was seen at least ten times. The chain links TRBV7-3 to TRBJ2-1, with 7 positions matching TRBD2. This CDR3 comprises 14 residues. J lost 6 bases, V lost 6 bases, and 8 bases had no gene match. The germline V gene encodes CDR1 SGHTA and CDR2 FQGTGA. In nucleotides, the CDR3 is TGTGCCAGCAGTCGGACTAGAGAGGCCAATGAGCAGTTCTTC. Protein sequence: CASSRTREANEQFF.

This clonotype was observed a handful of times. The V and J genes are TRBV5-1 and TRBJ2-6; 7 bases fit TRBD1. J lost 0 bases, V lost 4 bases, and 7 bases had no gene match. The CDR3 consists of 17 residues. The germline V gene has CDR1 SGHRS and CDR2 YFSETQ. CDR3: CASSIRTGTSGANVLTF. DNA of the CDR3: TGCGCCAGCAGCATCAGGACAGGCACCTCTGGGGCCAACGTCCTGACTTTC.

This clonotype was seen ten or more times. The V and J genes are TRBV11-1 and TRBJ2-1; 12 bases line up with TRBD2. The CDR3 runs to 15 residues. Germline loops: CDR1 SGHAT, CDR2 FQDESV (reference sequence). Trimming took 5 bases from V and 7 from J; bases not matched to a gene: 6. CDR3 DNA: TGTGCCAGCAGCGGCGGACTAGCGGGAAGGAATGAGCAGTTCTTC. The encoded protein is CASSGGLAGRNEQFF.

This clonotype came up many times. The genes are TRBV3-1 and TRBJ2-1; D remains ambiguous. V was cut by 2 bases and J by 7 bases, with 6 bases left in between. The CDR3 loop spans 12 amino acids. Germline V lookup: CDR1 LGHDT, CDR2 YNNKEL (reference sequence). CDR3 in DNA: TGTGCCAGCAGCCAAATTCCGAATGAGCAGTTCTTC. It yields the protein CASSQIPNEQFF.

CDR3 DNA sequence: TGCGCCAGCAGCCCCGACAGGGAAACTAATGAAAAACTGTTTTTT. It is translated as CASSPDRETNEKLFF. J is TRBJ1-4 and V is TRBV5-1, with TRBD1 matching over 7 bases. CDR3 length equals 15 residues. Losses at the gene ends were 4 bases for V and 1 base for J; bases not matched to a gene: 4. The germline gives CDR1 SGHRS, CDR2 YFSETQ.

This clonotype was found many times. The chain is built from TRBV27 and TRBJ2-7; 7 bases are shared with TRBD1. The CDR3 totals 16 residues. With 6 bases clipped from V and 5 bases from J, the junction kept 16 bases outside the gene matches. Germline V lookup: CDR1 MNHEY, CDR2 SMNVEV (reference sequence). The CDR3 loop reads CASSHPVGTALNEQYF. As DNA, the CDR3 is TGTGCCAGCAGCCACCCCGTCGGGACAGCCCTAAACGAGCAGTACTTC.

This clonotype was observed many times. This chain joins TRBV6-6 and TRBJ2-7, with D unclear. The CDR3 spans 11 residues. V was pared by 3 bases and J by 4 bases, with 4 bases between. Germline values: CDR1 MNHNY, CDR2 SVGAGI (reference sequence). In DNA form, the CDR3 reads TGTGCCAGCAGTTATAAATACGAGCAGTACGTC. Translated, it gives CASSYKYEQYV.

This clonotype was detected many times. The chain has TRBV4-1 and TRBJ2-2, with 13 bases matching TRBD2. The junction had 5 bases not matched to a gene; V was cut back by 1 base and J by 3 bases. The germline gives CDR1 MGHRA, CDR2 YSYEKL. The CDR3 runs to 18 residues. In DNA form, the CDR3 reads TGCGCCAGCAGCCAAGGGACTAGCGGGAGAGGGGACACCGGGGAGCTGTTTTTT. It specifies CASSQGTSGRGDTGELFF.

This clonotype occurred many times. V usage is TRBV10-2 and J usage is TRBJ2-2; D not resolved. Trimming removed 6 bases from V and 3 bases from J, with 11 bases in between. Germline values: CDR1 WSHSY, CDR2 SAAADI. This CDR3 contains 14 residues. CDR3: CASRRSRDTGELFF. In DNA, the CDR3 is TGCGCCAGCAGGCGGAGCAGAGACACCGGGGAGCTGTTTTTT.

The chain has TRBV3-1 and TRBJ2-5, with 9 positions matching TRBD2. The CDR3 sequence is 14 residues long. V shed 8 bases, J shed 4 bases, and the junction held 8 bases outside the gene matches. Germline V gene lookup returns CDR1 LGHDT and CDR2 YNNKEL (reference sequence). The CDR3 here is CASVGSSGRETQYF. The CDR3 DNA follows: TGTGCCAGCGTCGGGAGTAGCGGGAGAGAGACCCAGTACTTC.

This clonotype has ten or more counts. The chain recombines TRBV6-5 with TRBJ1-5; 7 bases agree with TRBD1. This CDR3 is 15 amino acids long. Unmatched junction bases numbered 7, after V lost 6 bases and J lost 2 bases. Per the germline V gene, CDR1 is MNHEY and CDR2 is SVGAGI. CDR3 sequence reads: CASRVTGRGNQPQHF. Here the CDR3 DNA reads TGTGCCAGCAGGGTGACAGGGAGGGGCAATCAGCCCCAGCATTTT.

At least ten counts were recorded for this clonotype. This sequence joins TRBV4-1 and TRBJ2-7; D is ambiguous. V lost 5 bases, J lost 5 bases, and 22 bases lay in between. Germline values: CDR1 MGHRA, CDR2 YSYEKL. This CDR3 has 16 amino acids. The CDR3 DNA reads TGCGCCAGCAGCTACCCCGGCGGAACCGTTATGGACGAGCAGTACTTC. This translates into CASSYPGGTVMDEQYF.

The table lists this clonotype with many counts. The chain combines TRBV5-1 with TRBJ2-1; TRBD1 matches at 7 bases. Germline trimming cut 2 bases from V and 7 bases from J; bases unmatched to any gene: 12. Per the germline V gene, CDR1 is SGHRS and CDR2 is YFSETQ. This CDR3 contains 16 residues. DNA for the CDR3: TGCGCCAGCAGCTTACAGGGGCCTCCTGGTTGGAATGAGCAGTTCTTC. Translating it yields CASSLQGPPGWNEQFF.

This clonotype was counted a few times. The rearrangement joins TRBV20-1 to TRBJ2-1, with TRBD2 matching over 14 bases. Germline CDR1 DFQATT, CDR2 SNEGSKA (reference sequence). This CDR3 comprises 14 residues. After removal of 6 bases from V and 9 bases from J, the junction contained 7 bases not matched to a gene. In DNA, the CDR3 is TGCAGTGCAATGACTAGCGGGAGGGCTGGTGAGCAGTTCTTC. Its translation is CSAMTSGRAGEQFF.

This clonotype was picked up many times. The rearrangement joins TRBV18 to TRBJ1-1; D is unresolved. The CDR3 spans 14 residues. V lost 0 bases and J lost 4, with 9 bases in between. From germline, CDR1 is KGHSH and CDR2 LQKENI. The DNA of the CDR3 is TGTGCCAGCTCACCACCGGTCCCCCCCACTGAAGCTTTCTTT. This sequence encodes CASSPPVPPTEAFF.

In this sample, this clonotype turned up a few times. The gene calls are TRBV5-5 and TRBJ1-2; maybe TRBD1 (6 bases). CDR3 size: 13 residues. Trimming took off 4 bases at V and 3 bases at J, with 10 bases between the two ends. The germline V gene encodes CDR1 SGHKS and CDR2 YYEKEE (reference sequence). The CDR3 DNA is TGTGCCAGCAGCCCGCCAGGGGACTATGGCTACACCTTC. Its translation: CASSPPGDYGYTF.

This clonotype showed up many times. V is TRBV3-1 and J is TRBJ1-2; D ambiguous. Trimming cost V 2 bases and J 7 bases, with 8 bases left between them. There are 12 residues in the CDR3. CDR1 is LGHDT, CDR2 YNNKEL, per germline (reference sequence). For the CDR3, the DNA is TGTGCCAGCAGCCAAAGCACACGTGGCTACACCTTC. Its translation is CASSQSTRGYTF.

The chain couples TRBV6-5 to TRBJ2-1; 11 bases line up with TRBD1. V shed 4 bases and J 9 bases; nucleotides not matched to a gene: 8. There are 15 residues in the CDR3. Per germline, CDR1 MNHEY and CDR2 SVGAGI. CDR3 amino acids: CASSSGTGGNVEQFF. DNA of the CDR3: TGTGCCAGCAGTTCCGGGACAGGGGGAAATGTTGAGCAGTTCTTC.